This T cell receptor (beta chain) was sequenced for a study of T cells after yellow fever vaccination. Notes on the study in general: A secondary response was less intense yet reached its peak sooner, at day 5 versus 15. Primary-vaccination clones mostly resurfaced post-booster (about 96% CD4, roughly 90% CD8). The presence of abundant clonotypes contaminating from the bulk population was possible in FACS-sorted repertoires.

V gave up 6 bases and J gave up 0 bases, with 14 bases separating them. Germline V gives CDR1 DFQATT, CDR2 SNEGSKA (reference sequence). The CDR3 length is 14 residues. This clonotype was observed at least ten times. Production of TCR cDNA was by 5'RACE template switching, which also added a universal primer site and UMIs. Each CDR3 protein is one row after TCRdb ran MiXCR on the 5' RACE reads. In the table there are 25,000 to 35,000 distinct CDR3 sequences, 6.3% of which are singletons. The sequencing here drew on PBMCs, either bulk or a sorted T-cell subset (CD4+, CD8+, memory, or dextramer-sorted; not recorded which), taken on the day of the yellow fever booster vaccination. J is TRBJ2-5 and V is TRBV20-1; no clear D gene. The source of this sequence is a man between 25 and 39 years old who received the YFV17D yellow fever vaccine. The CDR3 protein is CSAEPLQNQETQYF. The DNA of the CDR3 is TGCAGTGCCGAACCCTTACAGAACCAAGAGACCCAGTACTTC.